This T cell receptor beta chain appears in the sequencing data of a study of T cells in Graves' hyperthyroidism and ophthalmopathy. Amplified TCR beta CDR3 regions came from RNA transcripts. TCR CDR3 underwent first-round RT-PCR with the HTBI primer set. MiXCR, applied by TCRdb to the multiplex PCR reads, yields one record per CDR3 protein. The table lists around 660,000 distinct CDR3 sequences, nearly 45% of them singletons, with more than 7% in the top ten. Orbital computed tomography, thyroid ultrasound, serum thyroxine and TRAb, and clinical symptoms together informed the diagnoses. CDR1 is DFQATT and CDR2 is SNEGSKA in the germline V gene (reference sequence). The CDR3 length is 13 residues. V was pared by 6 bases and J by 3 bases, with 5 bases of the junction left unmatched. This clonotype has a handful of counts. Its antigen is currently unknown. Study conclusions and caveats: Expanded thyroid clonotypes (above 0.001) were mostly also found in blood. Ophthalmopathy, as predicted by the model, came a median roughly 6.3 months after the prediction.

The chain uses TRBV20-1 and TRBJ2-7; 10 nucleotides align to TRBD1. The sequencing sample was made of peripheral blood or thyroid tissue (not recorded which). This TCR derives from an adult man with Graves' disease, either hyperthyroidism or ophthalmopathy (not recorded which). The CDR3 DNA sequence: TGCAGTGCCCGGACAGGGGGAAACTACGAGCAGTACTTC. It translates to CSARTGGNYEQYF.